Each of the 9 T cell receptor beta chains below was sequenced from the same sample in a study of T cell responses to AZD1222 COVID-19 vaccine. Sequenced by immunoSEQ multiplex PCR; TCRdb stores in-frame clones only, minus some. The sample carries around 130,000 clones, around 87% recorded once. The input for sequencing was peripheral blood, taken 28 days after the second AZD1222 dose. The receptors here all came from an adult who received the AZD1222 COVID-19 vaccine.

This clone was observed a single time. The chain joins TRBV28 to TRBJ2-7, with a weak D call TRBD1 (6 bases). Trimming removed 2 bases at V and 6 bases at J, with 17 bases between. The germline CDR1 and CDR2 sequences are MDHEN and SYDVKM. This CDR3 is built from 15 residues. The CDR3 here is CASSLSFRGSREQYF. CDR3 nucleotide sequence: TGTGCCAGCAGTTTAAGCTTCAGGGGTTCTCGCGAGCAGTACTTC.

This clone showed up just once. The V call is TRBV4-1, the J call TRBJ1-1, with no clear D. The germline V gene encodes CDR1 MGHRA and CDR2 YSYEKL. Trimming left V 1 base short and J 4 bases short, with 10 bases between. This CDR3 spans 14 amino acids. The CDR3 reads CASSQVGGITEAFF. The CDR3 DNA sequence: TGCGCCAGCAGCCAAGTAGGCGGGATCACTGAAGCTTTCTTT.

V and J are TRBV28 and TRBJ1-2; 12 nucleotides line up with TRBD1. Looked up from germline, CDR1 is MDHEN and CDR2 is SYDVKM. The junction had 8 bases not matched to a gene; V was cut back by 2 bases and J by 4 bases. There are 17 residues in the CDR3. This CDR3 reads CASSLQPGTGGGYGYTF. CDR3 coding DNA: TGTGCCAGCAGTTTACAACCCGGGACAGGGGGCGGCTATGGCTACACCTTC.

The chain uses TRBV9 and TRBJ1-2; D call uncertain. The CDR3 has 11 amino acids. The V and J ends lost 4 bases and 8 bases respectively, with 9 bases between them. Germline CDR1 reads SGDLS; CDR2 reads YYNGEE. In DNA form, the CDR3 reads TGTGCCAGCAGCTCCTCTGGGGGCTACACCTTC. Protein: CASSSSGGYTF.

The chain employs TRBV6-1 and TRBJ2-1, with 7 bases aligning to TRBD2. V trimming: 0 bases; J trimming: 1 base; junction bases outside the gene matches: 0. The V gene's germline CDR1 is MNHNS and CDR2 SASEGT. This CDR3 contains 15 residues. This CDR3 is CASSEAGGSYNEQFF. The CDR3 nucleotides read TGTGCCAGCAGTGAAGCGGGGGGGTCCTACAATGAGCAGTTCTTC.

The chain couples TRBV13 to TRBJ2-5; 12 bases agree with TRBD2. The V gene's germline CDR1 is PRHDT and CDR2 FYEKMQ (reference sequence). V lost 2 bases and J lost 0; bases outside the gene matches: 4. This CDR3 comprises 17 residues. The CDR3 reads CASSLRLAGGYQETQYF. In DNA form, the CDR3 reads TGTGCCAGCAGCTTACGGCTAGCGGGGGGGTACCAAGAGACCCAGTACTTC. Filled out from reference TRBV13 and TRBJ2-5, the complete variable domain reads AAGVIQSPRHLIKEKRETATLKCYPIPRHDTVYWYQQGPGQDPQFLISFYEKMQSDKGSIPDRFSAQQFSDYHSELNMSSLELGDSALYFCASSLRLAGGYQETQYFGPGTRLLVL.

Remarks on this clone: At one end the junction does not follow the germline gene, possibly because of a read error. The chain employs TRBV12-3 or TRBV12-4 and TRBJ2-3; 8 nucleotides align to TRBD1. The CDR3 runs to 11 residues. The DNA of the CDR3 is TGTGCCAGCAGTTTTGGACAGGGCCCAAATTTT. The encoded protein is CASSFGQGPNF.

This chain joins TRBV6-4 and TRBJ1-5; D is ambiguous. Between the trimmed V and J ends, which lost 6 bases and 3 bases, there was a span of 9 bases. The germline gives CDR1 MRHNA, CDR2 SNTAGT. The CDR3 sequence is 13 residues long. DNA of the CDR3: TGTGCCAGCAGCCTGGGCCCCAATCAGCCCCAGCATTTT. Its translation is CASSLGPNQPQHF.

With regard to this clone: This sample also contains other DNA sequences that code for the same CDR3. This chain links TRBV7-9 with TRBJ1-3; D remains ambiguous. CDR1 is SEHNR and CDR2 is FQNEAQ in the germline V gene (reference sequence). V was clipped by 0 bases and J by 0 bases, with 9 bases between them. The CDR3 consists of 16 residues. The CDR3 protein is CASSLAVGSSGNTIYF. The CDR3, as DNA: TGTGCCAGCAGCTTAGCGGTCGGGTCCTCTGGAAACACCATATATTTT.